This T cell receptor (beta chain) was recorded in a study of blood T cell repertoires in COVID-19. Looking at the study overall: In each case, the material was cDNA or gDNA derived from T cells, B-cell-depleted T cells, or PBMCs.

Original processing notes: Reference gene primer amplification yielded estimated nucleated cell counts. Measured with immunoSEQ multiplex PCR; TCRdb has only the in-frame clones, and not every one. The DNA was the basis for D and trimming; V, J and clone size are from that table. Among tens of thousands of clones listed, 85% were seen once. This clone was found once. The clonotype originates from a man older than 75 with acute or convalescent COVID-19. The sequencing input was peripheral blood.

The CDR3 bases are TGCGCCAGCAGCTCCACAGGGTCAGCTAACTATGGCTACACCTTC. Protein: CASSSTGSANYGYTF. The gene calls are TRBV5-1 and TRBJ1-2, with D perhaps TRBD1 (6 bases). Trimming pared 3 bases from V and 0 bases from J, leaving 12 bases between. Germline V gives CDR1 SGHRS, CDR2 YFSETQ. There are 15 residues in the CDR3.